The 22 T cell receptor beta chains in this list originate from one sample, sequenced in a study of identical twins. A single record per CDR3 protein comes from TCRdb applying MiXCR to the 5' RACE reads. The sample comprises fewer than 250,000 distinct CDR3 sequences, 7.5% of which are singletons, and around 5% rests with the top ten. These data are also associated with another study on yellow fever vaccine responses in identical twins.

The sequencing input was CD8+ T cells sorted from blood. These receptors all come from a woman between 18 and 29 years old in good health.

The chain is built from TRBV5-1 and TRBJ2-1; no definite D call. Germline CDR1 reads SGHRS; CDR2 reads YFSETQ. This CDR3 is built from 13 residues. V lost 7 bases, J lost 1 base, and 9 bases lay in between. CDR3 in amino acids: CASGPASYNEQFF. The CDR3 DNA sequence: TGCGCCAGCGGCCCGGCGTCCTACAATGAGCAGTTCTTC. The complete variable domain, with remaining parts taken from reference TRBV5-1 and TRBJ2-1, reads KAGVTQTPRYLIKTRGQQVTLSCSPISGHRSVSWYQQTPGQGLQFLFEYFSETQRNKGNFPGRFSGRQFSNSRSEMNVSTLELGDSALYLCASGPASYNEQFFGPGTRLTVL.

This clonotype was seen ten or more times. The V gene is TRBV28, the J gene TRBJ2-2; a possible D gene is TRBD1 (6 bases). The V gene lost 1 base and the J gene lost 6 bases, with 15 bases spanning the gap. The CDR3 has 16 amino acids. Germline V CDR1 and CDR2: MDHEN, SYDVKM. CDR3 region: CASSLFPGDSAGELFF. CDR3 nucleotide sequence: TGTGCCAGCAGTTTATTTCCAGGGGATAGCGCCGGGGAGCTGTTTTTT.

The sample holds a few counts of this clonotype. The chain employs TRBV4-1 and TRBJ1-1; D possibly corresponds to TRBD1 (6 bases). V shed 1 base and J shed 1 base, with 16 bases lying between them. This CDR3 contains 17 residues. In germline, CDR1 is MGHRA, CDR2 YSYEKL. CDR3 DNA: TGCGCCAGCAGCCAAGTCAGGGGTCCGCCTAAGAACACTGAAGCTTTCTTT. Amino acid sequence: CASSQVRGPPKNTEAFF.

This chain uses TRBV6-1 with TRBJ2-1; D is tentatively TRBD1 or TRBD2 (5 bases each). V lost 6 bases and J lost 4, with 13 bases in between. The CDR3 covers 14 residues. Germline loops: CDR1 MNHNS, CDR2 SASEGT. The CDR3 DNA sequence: TGTGCCAGCAGGCCCGGGACCCCTTACAATGAGCAGTTCTTC. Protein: CASRPGTPYNEQFF.

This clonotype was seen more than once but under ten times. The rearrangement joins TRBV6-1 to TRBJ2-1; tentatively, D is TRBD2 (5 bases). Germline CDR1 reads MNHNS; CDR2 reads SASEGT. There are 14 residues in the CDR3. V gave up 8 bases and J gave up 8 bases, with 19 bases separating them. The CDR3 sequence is CASSLGRRRDEQFF. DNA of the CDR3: TGTGCCAGCTCTTTAGGGAGACGCCGCGATGAGCAGTTCTTC.

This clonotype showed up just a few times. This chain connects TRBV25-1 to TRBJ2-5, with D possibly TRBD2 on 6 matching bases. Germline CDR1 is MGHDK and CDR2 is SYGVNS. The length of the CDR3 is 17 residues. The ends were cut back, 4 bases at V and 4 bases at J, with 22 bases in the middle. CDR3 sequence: CASSGNSDGGIRETQYF. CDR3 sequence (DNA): TGTGCCAGCAGTGGAAACAGTGACGGGGGTATAAGAGAGACCCAGTACTTC.

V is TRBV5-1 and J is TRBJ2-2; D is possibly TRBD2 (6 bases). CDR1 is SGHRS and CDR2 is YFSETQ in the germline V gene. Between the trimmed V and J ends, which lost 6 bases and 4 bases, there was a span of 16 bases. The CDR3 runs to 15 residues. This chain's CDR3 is CASKFGGVCTGELFF. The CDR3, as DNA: TGCGCCAGCAAGTTCGGGGGAGTCTGCACCGGGGAGCTGTTTTTT.

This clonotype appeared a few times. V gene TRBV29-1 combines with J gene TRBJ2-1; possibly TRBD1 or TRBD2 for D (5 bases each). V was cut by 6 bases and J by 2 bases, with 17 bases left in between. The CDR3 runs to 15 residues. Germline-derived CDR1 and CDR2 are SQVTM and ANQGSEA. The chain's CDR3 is CSVEIGGDAYNEQFF. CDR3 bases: TGCAGCGTCGAAATTGGGGGAGATGCCTACAATGAGCAGTTCTTC.

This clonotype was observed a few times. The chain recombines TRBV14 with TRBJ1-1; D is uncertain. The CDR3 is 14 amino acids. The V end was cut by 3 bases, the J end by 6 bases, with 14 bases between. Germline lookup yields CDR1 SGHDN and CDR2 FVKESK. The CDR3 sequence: CASSQYGDWSEAFF. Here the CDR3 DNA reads TGTGCCAGCAGCCAGTACGGGGATTGGTCTGAAGCTTTCTTT.

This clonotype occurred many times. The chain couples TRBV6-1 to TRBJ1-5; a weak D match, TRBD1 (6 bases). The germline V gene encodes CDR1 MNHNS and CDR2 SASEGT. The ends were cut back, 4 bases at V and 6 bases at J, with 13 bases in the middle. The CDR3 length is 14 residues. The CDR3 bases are TGTGCCAGCAGTGTGACAGGACCGGGTCAGCCCCAGCATTTT. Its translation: CASSVTGPGQPQHF.

DNA for the CDR3: TGTGCCAGCACAGAGACGGCCGACAGGGCGGGCGAGGAGCTGTTTTTT. It is translated as CASTETADRAGEELFF. The rearrangement joins TRBV2 to TRBJ2-2, with 7 bases fitting TRBD1. The CDR3 sequence is 16 residues long. Germline-derived CDR1 and CDR2 are SNHLY and FYNNEI. V shed 7 bases and J 10 bases; nucleotides not matched to a gene: 18.

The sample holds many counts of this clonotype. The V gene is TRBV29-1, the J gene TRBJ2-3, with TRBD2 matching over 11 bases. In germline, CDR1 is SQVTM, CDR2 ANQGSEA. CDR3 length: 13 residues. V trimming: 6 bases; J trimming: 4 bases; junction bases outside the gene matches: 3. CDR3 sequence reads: CSVGSGGADTQYF. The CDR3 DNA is TGCAGCGTCGGTAGCGGGGGGGCAGATACGCAGTATTTT.

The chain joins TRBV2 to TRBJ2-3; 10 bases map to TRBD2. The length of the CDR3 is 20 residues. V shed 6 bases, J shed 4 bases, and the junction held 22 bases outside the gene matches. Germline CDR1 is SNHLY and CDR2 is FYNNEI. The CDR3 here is CASRSLTPQAERGGPDTQYF. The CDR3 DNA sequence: TGTGCCAGCAGGTCCCTCACCCCCCAGGCGGAGCGGGGGGGCCCAGATACGCAGTATTTT.

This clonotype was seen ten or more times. The CDR3 sequence: CASSARRGGDTEAFF. CDR3 coding DNA: TGTGCCAGCTCGGCACGGAGGGGTGGGGACACTGAAGCTTTCTTT. The chain links TRBV18 to TRBJ1-1, with D perhaps matching TRBD1 (5 bases). V was shortened by 6 bases and J by 3 bases, with 17 bases between the two germline ends. Germline CDR1 is KGHSH and CDR2 is LQKENI. This CDR3 is 15 amino acids long.

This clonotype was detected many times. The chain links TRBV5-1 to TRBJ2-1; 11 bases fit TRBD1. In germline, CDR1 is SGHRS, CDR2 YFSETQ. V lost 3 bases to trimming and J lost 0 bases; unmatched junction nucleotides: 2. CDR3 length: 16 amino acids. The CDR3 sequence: CASSWGQGGSYNEQFF. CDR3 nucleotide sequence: TGCGCCAGCAGCTGGGGACAGGGGGGCTCCTACAATGAGCAGTTCTTC.

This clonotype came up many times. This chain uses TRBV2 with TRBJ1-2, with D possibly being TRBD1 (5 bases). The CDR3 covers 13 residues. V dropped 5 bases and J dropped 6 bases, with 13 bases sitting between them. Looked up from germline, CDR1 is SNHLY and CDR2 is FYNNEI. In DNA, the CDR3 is TGTGCCAGCAGTCGAAGTGAGGGGCATGGCTACACCTTC. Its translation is CASSRSEGHGYTF.

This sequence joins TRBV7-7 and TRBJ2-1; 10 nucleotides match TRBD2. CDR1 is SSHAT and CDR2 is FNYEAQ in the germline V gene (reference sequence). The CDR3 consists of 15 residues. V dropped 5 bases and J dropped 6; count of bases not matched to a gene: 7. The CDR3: CASSETSGLRNEQFF. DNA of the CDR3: TGTGCCAGCAGCGAGACTAGCGGGCTCCGCAATGAGCAGTTCTTC.

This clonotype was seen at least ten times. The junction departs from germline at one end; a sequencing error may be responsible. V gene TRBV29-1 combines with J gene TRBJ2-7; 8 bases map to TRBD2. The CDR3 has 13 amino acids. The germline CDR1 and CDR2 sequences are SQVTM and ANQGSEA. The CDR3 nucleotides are TGCAGTTTTGCCGGGACTAGATCCTTCGAGCAGTACTTC. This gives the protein CSFAGTRSFEQYF.

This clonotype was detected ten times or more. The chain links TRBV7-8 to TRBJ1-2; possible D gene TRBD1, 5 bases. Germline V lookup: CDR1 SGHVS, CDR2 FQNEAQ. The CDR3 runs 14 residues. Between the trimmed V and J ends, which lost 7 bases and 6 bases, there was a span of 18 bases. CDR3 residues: CASTLGTSLNGYTF. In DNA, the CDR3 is TGTGCCAGCACCCTGGGGACGTCGTTGAATGGCTACACCTTC.

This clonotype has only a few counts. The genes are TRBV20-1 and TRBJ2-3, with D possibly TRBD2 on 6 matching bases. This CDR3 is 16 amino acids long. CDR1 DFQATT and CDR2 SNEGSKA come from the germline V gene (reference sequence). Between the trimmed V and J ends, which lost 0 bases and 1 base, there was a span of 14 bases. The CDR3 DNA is TGCAGTGCTAGAGATGGGGACGGGGGACGCACAGATACGCAGTATTTT. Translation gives CSARDGDGGRTDTQYF.

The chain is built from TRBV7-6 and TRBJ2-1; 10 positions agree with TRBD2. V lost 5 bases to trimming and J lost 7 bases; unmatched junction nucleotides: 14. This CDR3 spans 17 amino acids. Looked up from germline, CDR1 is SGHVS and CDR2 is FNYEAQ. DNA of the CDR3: TGTGCCAGCAGCCCCGCTAGAGCGGGAGGGCGGAGAAATGAGCAGTTCTTC. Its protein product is CASSPARAGGRRNEQFF.

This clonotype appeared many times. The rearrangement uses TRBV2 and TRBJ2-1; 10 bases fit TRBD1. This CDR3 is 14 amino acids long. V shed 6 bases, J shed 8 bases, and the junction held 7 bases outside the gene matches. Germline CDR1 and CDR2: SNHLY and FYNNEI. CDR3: CASRMGQGLDEQFF. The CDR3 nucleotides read TGTGCCAGCAGGATGGGACAGGGGCTCGATGAGCAGTTCTTC.